What follows are 11 T cell receptor beta chains derived from one specimen sequenced in a study of shared clonotypes between healthy human individuals. The method was immunoSEQ multiplex PCR; TCRdb's version includes in-frame clones alone and lacks a portion of them. This table holds approximately 2,300,000 clones, roughly 90% found once. Sequences were obtained from naive CD4+ T cells from PBMCs. Subset reported: CD45RA+ positively selected. The origin of the receptors is a man younger than 35 in good health. Some clones in this sample may be carry-over from other donors' samples.

This clone occurred once. V gene TRBV5-1 combines with J gene TRBJ2-7; 7 bases align to TRBD1. This CDR3 comprises 15 residues. The germline V gene encodes CDR1 SGHRS and CDR2 YFSETQ. The J segment lost 1 base and the V segment lost 2 bases, leaving 6 bases of the junction unmatched. The CDR3 DNA sequence: TGCGCCAGCAGCTTTAGGACAGGTGTTTCCTACGAGCAGTACTTC. It translates to CASSFRTGVSYEQYF. The variable domain in full, with the rest retrieved from reference TRBV5-1 and TRBJ2-7, is KAGVTQTPRYLIKTRGQQVTLSCSPISGHRSVSWYQQTPGQGLQFLFEYFSETQRNKGNFPGRFSGRQFSNSRSEMNVSTLELGDSALYLCASSFRTGVSYEQYFGPGTRLTVT.

This clone appeared a single time. J is TRBJ2-7 and V is TRBV9; D is ambiguous. V lost 2 bases and J 7 bases, leaving 13 bases between the germline ends. The germline gives CDR1 SGDLS, CDR2 YYNGEE. The CDR3 is 13 amino acids. In DNA, the CDR3 is TGTGCCAGCAGCGTGATTGGAAGTGGGGAGCAGTACTTC. Residues: CASSVIGSGEQYF.

The chain employs TRBV6-6 and TRBJ2-7; D is undetermined. Trimming removed 0 bases from V and 0 bases from J, with 9 bases in between. The germline V gene encodes CDR1 MNHNY and CDR2 SVGAGI (reference sequence). The CDR3 is 15 amino acids. The CDR3 spells CASSYSMAASYEQYF. For the CDR3, the DNA is TGTGCCAGCAGTTACTCGATGGCCGCCTCCTACGAGCAGTACTTC.

V usage is TRBV6-5 and J usage is TRBJ1-1; D gene ambiguous. V dropped 11 bases and J dropped 1 base, with 8 bases sitting between them. Per the germline V gene, CDR1 is MNHEY and CDR2 is SVGAGI. This CDR3 is 11 amino acids long. The CDR3 DNA follows: TGTGCCGCTGCATCGAACACTGAAGCTTTCTTT. Translating gives CAAASNTEAFF.

The rearrangement joins TRBV7-9 to TRBJ2-1, with D possibly matching TRBD2 (5 bases). Trimming removed 1 base at V and 12 bases at J, with 10 bases between. The CDR3 runs 12 residues. CDR1 is SEHNR and CDR2 is FQNEAQ in the germline V gene (reference sequence). CDR3 residues: CASSLGMRVQFF. Written as DNA, the CDR3 is TGTGCCAGCAGCTTAGGAATGCGGGTGCAGTTCTTC.

This chain links TRBV28 with TRBJ2-3, with D possibly TRBD2 on 6 matching bases. Germline CDR1 is MDHEN and CDR2 is SYDVKM. The V end was cut by 5 bases, the J end by 4 bases, with 16 bases between. This CDR3 has 15 residues. The CDR3 region is CASSPPRGGADTQYF. In DNA form, the CDR3 reads TGTGCCAGCAGTCCCCCGCGGGGAGGCGCAGATACGCAGTATTTT.

The V gene is TRBV7-2, the J gene TRBJ2-7, with 8 bases lining up with TRBD1. V was clipped by 4 bases and J by 4 bases; unmatched bases: 9. The CDR3 contains 15 residues. The V gene's germline CDR1 is SGHTA and CDR2 FQGNSA. CDR3 nucleotide sequence: TGTGCCAGCAGCTCCGGACAGGGTGGACGGTACGAGCAGTACTTC. Translated, it gives CASSSGQGGRYEQYF.

This chain links TRBV29-1 with TRBJ2-5; D gene unclear. V was cut by 6 bases and J by 5 bases, with 19 bases left in between. The CDR3 runs to 14 residues. In germline, CDR1 is SQVTM, CDR2 ANQGSEA. The CDR3, as DNA: TGCAGCGTCCCGGTTGGTGGTCTTAGGGAGACCCAGTACTTC. It yields the protein CSVPVGGLRETQYF.

The chain employs TRBV5-1 and TRBJ2-7, with TRBD1 identical over 9 bases. CDR1 SGHRS and CDR2 YFSETQ come from the germline V gene. The CDR3 extends over 12 amino acids. J lost 8 bases, V lost 4 bases, and 4 bases had no gene match. CDR3 in amino acids: CASSRGQGKQYF. The CDR3 nucleotides read TGCGCCAGCAGCCGCGGACAGGGGAAGCAGTACTTC. Supplemented by reference TRBV5-1 and TRBJ2-7, the full variable domain reads KAGVTQTPRYLIKTRGQQVTLSCSPISGHRSVSWYQQTPGQGLQFLFEYFSETQRNKGNFPGRFSGRQFSNSRSEMNVSTLELGDSALYLCASSRGQGKQYFGPGTRLTVT.

This chain joins TRBV2 and TRBJ1-4; perhaps TRBD1 as D (6 bases). The germline V and J ends were trimmed by 6 bases and 6 bases, with 14 bases remaining between them. The length of the CDR3 is 14 residues. From germline, CDR1 is SNHLY and CDR2 FYNNEI. CDR3 protein: CASRKGGDDEKLFF. In nucleotides, the CDR3 is TGTGCCAGCAGGAAGGGGGGCGATGATGAAAAACTGTTTTTT.

This clone has only one observation. The rearrangement links TRBV19 to TRBJ1-2; D unclear. The CDR3 spans 14 residues. Germline V gene data show CDR1 as LNHDA and CDR2 as SQIVND (reference sequence). Trimming left V 6 bases short and J 7 bases short, with 18 bases between. The CDR3 coding sequence is TGTGCCAGTAGCCCGGGAAGGGAAAGCGGTGGCTACACCTTC. Its protein product is CASSPGRESGGYTF.